The clone carrying this T cell receptor beta chain was observed a few times. TCRdb analysed the RT-PCR reads with MiXCR anew, one entry per CDR3 protein. Among about 89,000 distinct CDR3 sequences listed, 45% to 50% were seen once. The data were taken from a study of patients and donors after allogeneic stem cell transplantation. The length of the CDR3 is 16 residues. The V gene's germline CDR1 is SGHTA and CDR2 FQGNSA. V gave up 5 bases and J gave up 3 bases; unmatched junction bases: 12. This rearrangement joins TRBV7-2 to TRBJ1-1; 7 bases fit TRBD1. The sequenced material came from blood, either unsorted or a sorted T cell fraction (not recorded which). This TCR came from a human donor who was either an allogeneic HSCT recipient or a stem cell or donor lymphocyte infusion donor (not recorded which). It is not recorded whose cells these are; they may come from a transplant donor. CDR3 amino acids: CASSTGRGPVYTEAFF. As DNA, the CDR3 is TGTGCCAGCAGCACGGGGAGGGGGCCTGTGTACACTGAAGCTTTCTTT.